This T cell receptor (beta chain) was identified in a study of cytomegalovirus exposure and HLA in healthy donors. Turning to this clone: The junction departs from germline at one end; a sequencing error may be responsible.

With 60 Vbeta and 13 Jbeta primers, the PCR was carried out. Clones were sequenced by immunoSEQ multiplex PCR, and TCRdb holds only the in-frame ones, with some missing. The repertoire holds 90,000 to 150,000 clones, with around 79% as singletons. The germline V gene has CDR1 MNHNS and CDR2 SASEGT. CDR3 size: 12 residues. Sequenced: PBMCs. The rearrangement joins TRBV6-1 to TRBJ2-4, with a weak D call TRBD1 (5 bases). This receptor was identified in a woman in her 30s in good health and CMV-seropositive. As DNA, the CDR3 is TGTGCCAGCAGCCAATTGGACATCAAGAAGGACTTC. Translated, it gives CASSQLDIKKDF.